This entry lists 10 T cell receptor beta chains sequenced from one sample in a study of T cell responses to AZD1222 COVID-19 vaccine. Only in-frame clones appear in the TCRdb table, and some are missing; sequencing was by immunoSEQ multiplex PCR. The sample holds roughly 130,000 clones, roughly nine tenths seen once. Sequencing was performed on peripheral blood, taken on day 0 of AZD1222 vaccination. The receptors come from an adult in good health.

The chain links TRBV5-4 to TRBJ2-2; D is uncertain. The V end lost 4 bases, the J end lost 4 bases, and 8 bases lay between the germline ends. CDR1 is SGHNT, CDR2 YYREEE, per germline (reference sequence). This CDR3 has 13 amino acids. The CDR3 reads CASSPAVTGELFF. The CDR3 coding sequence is TGTGCCAGCAGCCCTGCGGTCACCGGGGAGCTGTTTTTT.

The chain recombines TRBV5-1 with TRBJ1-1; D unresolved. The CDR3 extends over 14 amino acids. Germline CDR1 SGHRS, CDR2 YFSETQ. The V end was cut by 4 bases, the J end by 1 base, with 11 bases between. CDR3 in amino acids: CASSLRGGNTEAFF. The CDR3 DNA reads TGCGCCAGCAGCCTTCGGGGAGGGAACACTGAAGCTTTCTTT.

CDR3 nucleotides: TGCGCCAGCAGCTTCCCGACTAGCGGGGTCACAGATACGCAGTATTTT. Translation gives CASSFPTSGVTDTQYF. This chain links TRBV5-1 with TRBJ2-3; 11 bases align to TRBD2. With V trimmed by 2 bases and J by 2 bases, 4 bases remained unmatched. CDR1 is SGHRS, CDR2 YFSETQ, per germline. CDR3 length equals 16 residues.

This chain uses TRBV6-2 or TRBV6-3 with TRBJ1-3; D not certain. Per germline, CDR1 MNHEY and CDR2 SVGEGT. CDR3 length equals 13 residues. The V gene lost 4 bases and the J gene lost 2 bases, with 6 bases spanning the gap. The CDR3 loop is CASSSLTGNTIYF. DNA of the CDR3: TGTGCCAGCAGTTCTTTGACTGGAAACACCATATATTTT.

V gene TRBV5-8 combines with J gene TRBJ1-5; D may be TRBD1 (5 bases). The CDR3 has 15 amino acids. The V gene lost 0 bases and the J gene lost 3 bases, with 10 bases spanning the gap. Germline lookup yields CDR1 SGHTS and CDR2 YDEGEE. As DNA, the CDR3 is TGTGCCAGCAGCTTGGCCTGGGGGAACAATCAGCCCCAGCATTTT. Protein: CASSLAWGNNQPQHF. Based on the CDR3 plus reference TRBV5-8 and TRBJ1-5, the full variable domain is EAGVTQSPTHLIKTRGQQATLRCSPISGHTSVYWYQQALGLGLQFLLWYDEGEERNRGNFPPRFSGRQFPNYSSELNVNALELEDSALYLCASSLAWGNNQPQHFGDGTRLSIL.

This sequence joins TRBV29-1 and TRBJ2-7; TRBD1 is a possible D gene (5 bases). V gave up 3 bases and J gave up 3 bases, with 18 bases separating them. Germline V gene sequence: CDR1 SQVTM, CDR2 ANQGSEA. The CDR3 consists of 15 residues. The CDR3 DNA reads TGCAGCGTTGACACAGGCAGGGAAAATTTCTACGAGCAGTACTTC. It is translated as CSVDTGRENFYEQYF.

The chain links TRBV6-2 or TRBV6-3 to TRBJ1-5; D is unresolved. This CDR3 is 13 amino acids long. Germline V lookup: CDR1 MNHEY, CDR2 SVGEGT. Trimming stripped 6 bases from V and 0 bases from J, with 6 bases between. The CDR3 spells CASSFNSNQPQHF. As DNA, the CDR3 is TGTGCCAGCAGCTTTAATAGCAATCAGCCCCAGCATTTT.

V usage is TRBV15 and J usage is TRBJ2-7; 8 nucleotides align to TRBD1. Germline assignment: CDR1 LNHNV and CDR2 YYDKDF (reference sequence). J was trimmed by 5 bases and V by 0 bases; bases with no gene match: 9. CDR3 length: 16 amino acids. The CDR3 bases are TGTGCCACCAGCAGAGATAGGGCGACAGGGGCCCACGAGCAGTACTTC. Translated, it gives CATSRDRATGAHEQYF.

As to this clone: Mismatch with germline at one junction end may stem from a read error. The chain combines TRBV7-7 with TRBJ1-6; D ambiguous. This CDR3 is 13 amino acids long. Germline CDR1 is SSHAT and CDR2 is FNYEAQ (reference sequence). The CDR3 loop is CASSLTRNSPLHF. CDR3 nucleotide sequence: TGTGCTAGCAGCTTAACCCGGAATTCACCCCTCCACTTT.

The CDR3 reads CASSLRRNYGYTF. The CDR3 DNA is TGTGCCAGCAGCTTAAGACGTAACTATGGCTACACCTTC. The J gene is TRBJ1-2, the V gene TRBV7-2, with unresolved D. CDR3 size: 13 residues. The germline V gene encodes CDR1 SGHTA and CDR2 FQGNSA. Trimming cost V 2 bases and J 1 base, with 5 bases left between them.